This T cell receptor (beta chain) was sequenced for a study of identical twins. Concerning this clonotype: Its antigen is not known.

The CDR3 spans 14 residues. Trimming removed 3 bases at V and 7 bases at J, with 10 bases between. Looked up from germline, CDR1 is LNHNV and CDR2 is YYDKDF (reference sequence). Study results and limitations: Twin pairs had excess sharing that was weaker in beta out-of-frame sequences. Abundant cord blood beta clonotypes carried fewer insertions; memory repertoires showed none.

A template switching step contributed a universal primer site, while unique molecular identifiers were present in the cDNA. MiXCR was run by TCRdb on the 5' RACE reads, yielding one entry per CDR3 protein. The sample includes 420,000 or so distinct CDR3 sequences, approximately 18% of them seen just once. This chain uses TRBV15 with TRBJ1-6; D remains ambiguous. The clonotype comes from a man between 45 and 60 years old in good health. The sequencing input was naive T cells sorted from blood. CDR3 nucleotide sequence: TGTGCCACCAGCAGCTTGACCGAGAATTCACCCCTCCACTTT. This codes for CATSSLTENSPLHF. Supplemented by reference TRBV15 and TRBJ1-6, the full variable domain reads DAMVIQNPRYQVTQFGKPVTLSCSQTLNHNVMYWYQQKSSQAPKLLFHYYDKDFNNEADTPDNFQSRRPNTSFCFLDIRSPGLGDTAMYLCATSSLTENSPLHFGNGTRLTVT.